These T cell receptor beta chains were read from a single sample in a study of human T cells and chemical hapten exposure. One entry per CDR3 protein results from TCRdb running MiXCR on the RACE reads. Of about 300,000 distinct CDR3 sequences in the sample, around 5.5% were seen once. The input for sequencing was whole blood, taken in connection with sensitization to the hapten diphenylcyclopropenone (DPC). All receptors derive from a young woman with alopecia areata. Some clones in this sample may be carry-over from other donors' samples. The conserved cysteine and the conserved F or W are not part of the CDR3 here. Each record gives: V gene, CDR3 protein.

v_call: TRBV28
cdr3_aa: ASGRTGGYSGANVLT

v_call: TRBV27
cdr3_aa: ASRQDRASNQPQH

v_call: TRBV12-3/TRBV12-4
cdr3_aa: ASSFGQGPYEQY

v_call: TRBV10-3
cdr3_aa: AIRGTSGHSSYEQY

v_call: TRBV6-5
cdr3_aa: ASSYGGSPLH

v_call: TRBV6-5
cdr3_aa: ASSPKGALVSGNTIY

v_call: TRBV12-3/TRBV12-4
cdr3_aa: ASSSPQGANGYT

v_call: TRBV2
cdr3_aa: ASSGLRDSPLH

v_call: TRBV10-3
cdr3_aa: AISLQGDTQY

v_call: TRBV6-6
cdr3_aa: ASSPGGWETQY

v_call: TRBV12-3/TRBV12-4
cdr3_aa: ASSWGTYTGELF

v_call: TRBV6-6
cdr3_aa: ASSYASGAEETQY

v_call: TRBV7-2
cdr3_aa: ASSLALAGPTGHEQF